This T cell receptor (beta chain) was observed in a study of PD-L1 blockade in urothelial cancer. About the research overall: Enrolled patients had been treated previously with 0 to 3 chemotherapy regimens.

The data were produced by immunoSEQ multiplex PCR, yet TCRdb's version contains in-frame clones alone and is incomplete. The table shows tens of thousands of clones, with 82% occurring only once. With 2 bases removed from V and 2 bases from J, the gap between germline ends came to 16 bases. The CDR3 contains 16 residues. In germline, CDR1 is SGHRS, CDR2 YFSETQ. Time point: peripheral blood 6 weeks after treatment start. This clone was observed a few times. The TCR comes from a man between 65 and 80 years old with urothelial cancer. This rearrangement joins TRBV5-1 to TRBJ1-2; TRBD1 is a possible D gene (5 bases). The specimen comprised PBMCs, sampled around atezolizumab (anti-PD-L1) treatment. CDR3 sequence (DNA): TGCGCCAGCAGCTTTGTCCGGGGGGTAAGCAACTATGGCTACACCTTC. Its translation: CASSFVRGVSNYGYTF.